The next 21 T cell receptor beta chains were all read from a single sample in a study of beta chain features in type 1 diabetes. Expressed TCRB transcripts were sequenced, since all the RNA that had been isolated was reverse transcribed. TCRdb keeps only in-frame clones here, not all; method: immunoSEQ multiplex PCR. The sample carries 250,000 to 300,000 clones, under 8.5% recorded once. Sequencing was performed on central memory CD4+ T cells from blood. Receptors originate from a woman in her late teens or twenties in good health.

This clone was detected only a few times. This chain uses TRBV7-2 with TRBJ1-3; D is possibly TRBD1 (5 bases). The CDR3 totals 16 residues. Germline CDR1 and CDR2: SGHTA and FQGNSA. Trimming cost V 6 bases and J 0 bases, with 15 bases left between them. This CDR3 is CASSQLGGDSGNTIYF. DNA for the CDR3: TGTGCCAGCAGTCAACTCGGGGGAGACTCTGGAAACACCATATATTTT.

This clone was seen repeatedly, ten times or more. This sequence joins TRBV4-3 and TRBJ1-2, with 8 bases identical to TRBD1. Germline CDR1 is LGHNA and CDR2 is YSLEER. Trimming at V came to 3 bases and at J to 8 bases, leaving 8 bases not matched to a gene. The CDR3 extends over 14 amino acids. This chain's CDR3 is CASSHDRGARGYTF. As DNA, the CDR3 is TGCGCCAGCAGCCATGACAGGGGCGCTAGAGGCTACACCTTC.

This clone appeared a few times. The DNA for the CDR3 is TGTGCCAGCAGCTTCTCTAGCGGGGGCACCGAGGGCGCGCAGTATTTT. Its translation is CASSFSSGGTEGAQYF. The genes are TRBV5-4 and TRBJ2-3; TRBD2 aligns across 10 bases. CDR3 length equals 16 residues. CDR1 and CDR2 (germline): SGHNT, YYREEE (reference sequence). Germline trimming cut 2 bases from V and 10 bases from J; bases unmatched to any gene: 13.

In DNA, the CDR3 is TGTGCCAGCAAGATCATGCGGGAGCATACCGGGGAGCTGTTTTTT. The encoded protein is CASKIMREHTGELFF. This chain joins TRBV7-9 and TRBJ2-2; TRBD2 aligns across 7 bases. CDR1 and CDR2 from the germline V gene are SEHNR and FQNEAQ (reference sequence). Germline trimming cut 7 bases from V and 5 bases from J; bases unmatched to any gene: 10. The CDR3 runs to 15 residues. The entire variable domain, with the rest obtained from reference TRBV7-9 and TRBJ2-2, is as follows: DTGVSQNPRHKITKRGQNVTFRCDPISEHNRLYWYRQTLGQGPEFLTYFQNEAQLEKSRLLSDRFSAERPKGSFSTLEIQRTEQGDSAMYLCASKIMREHTGELFFGEGSRLTVL.

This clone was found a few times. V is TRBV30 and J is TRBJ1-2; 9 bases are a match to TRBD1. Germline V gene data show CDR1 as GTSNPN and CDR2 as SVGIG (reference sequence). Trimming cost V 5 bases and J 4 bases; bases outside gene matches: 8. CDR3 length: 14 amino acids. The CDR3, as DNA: TGTGCCTGGGATAAGAAACAGGGGGCCTATGGCTACACCTTC. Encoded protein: CAWDKKQGAYGYTF.

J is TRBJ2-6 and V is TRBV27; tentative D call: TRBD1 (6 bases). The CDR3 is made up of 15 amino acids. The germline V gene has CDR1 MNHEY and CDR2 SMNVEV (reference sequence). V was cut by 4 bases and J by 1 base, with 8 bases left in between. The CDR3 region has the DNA TGTGCCAGCAGTTCAGGACAGTCTGGGGCCAACGTCCTGACTTTC. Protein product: CASSSGQSGANVLTF. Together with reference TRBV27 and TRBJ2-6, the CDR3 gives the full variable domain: EAQVTQNPRYLITVTGKKLTVTCSQNMNHEYMSWYRQDPGLGLRQIYYSMNVEVTDKGDVPEGYKVSRKEKRNFPLILESPSPNQTSLYFCASSSGQSGANVLTFGAGSRLTVL.

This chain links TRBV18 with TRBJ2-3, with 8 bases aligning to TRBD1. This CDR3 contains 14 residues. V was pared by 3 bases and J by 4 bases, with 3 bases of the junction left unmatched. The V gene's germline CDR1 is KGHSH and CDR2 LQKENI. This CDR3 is CASSPGQGPDTQYF. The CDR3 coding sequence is TGTGCCAGCTCACCCGGACAGGGCCCAGATACGCAGTATTTT.

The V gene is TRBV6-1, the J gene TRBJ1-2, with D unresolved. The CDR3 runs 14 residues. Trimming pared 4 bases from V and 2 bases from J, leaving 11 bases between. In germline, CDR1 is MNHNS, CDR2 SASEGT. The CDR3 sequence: CASSVDRGNYGYTF. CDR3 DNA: TGTGCCAGCAGTGTCGATAGAGGGAACTATGGCTACACCTTC.

The CDR3, as DNA: TGTGCCAGCAGGACAGGTCAAGAGACCCAGTACTTC. Its protein product is CASRTGQETQYF. V gene TRBV6-5 combines with J gene TRBJ2-5; TRBD1 might be the D (6 bases). Germline loops: CDR1 MNHEY, CDR2 SVGAGI. This CDR3 contains 12 residues. V was clipped by 6 bases and J by 2 bases, with 7 bases between them.

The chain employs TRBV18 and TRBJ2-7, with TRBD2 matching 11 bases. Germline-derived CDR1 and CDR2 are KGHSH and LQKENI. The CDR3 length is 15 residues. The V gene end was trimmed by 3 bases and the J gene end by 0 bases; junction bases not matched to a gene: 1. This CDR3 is CASSPGTSGSYEQYV. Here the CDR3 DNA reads TGTGCCAGCTCACCGGGGACTAGCGGCTCCTACGAGCAGTACGTC.

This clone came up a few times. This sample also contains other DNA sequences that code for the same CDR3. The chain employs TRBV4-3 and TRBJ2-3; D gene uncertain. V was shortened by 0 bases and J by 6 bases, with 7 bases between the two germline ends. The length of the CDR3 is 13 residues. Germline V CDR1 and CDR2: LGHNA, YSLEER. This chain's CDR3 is CASSQDYRDTQYF. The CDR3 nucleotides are TGCGCCAGCAGCCAAGATTATCGGGATACGCAGTATTTT.

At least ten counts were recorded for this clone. The CDR3 sequence: CASSSGLPSTDTQYF. The CDR3 coding sequence is TGTGCCAGCAGCTCGGGACTCCCAAGCACAGATACGCAGTATTTT. The chain has TRBV7-6 and TRBJ2-3; D may be TRBD2 (6 bases). Germline V lookup: CDR1 SGHVS, CDR2 FNYEAQ. The CDR3 covers 15 residues. V was pared by 4 bases and J by 0 bases, with 11 bases between.

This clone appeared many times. The DNA of the CDR3 is TGTGCTAGTGGTTCCGACGTTGGAGCACCCCTCCACTTT. Protein: CASGSDVGAPLHF. The chain uses TRBV12-5 and TRBJ1-6; no clear D. V lost 4 bases, J lost 11 bases, and 12 bases lay in between. Germline CDR1 reads LGHNT; CDR2 reads FRNRAP. The CDR3 spans 13 residues.

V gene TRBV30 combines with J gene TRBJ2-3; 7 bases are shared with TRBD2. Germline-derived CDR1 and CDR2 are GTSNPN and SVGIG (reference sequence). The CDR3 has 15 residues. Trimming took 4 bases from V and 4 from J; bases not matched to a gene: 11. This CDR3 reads CAWTKKAGRADTQYF. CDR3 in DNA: TGTGCCTGGACCAAGAAAGCGGGGCGAGCAGATACGCAGTATTTT.

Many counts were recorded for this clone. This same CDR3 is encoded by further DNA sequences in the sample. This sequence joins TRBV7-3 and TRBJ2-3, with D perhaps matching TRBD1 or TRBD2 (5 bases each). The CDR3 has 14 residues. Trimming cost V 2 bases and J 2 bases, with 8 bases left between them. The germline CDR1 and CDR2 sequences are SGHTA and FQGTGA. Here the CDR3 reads CASSLGTPTDTQYF. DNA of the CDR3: TGTGCCAGCAGCTTAGGGACGCCCACAGATACGCAGTATTTT.

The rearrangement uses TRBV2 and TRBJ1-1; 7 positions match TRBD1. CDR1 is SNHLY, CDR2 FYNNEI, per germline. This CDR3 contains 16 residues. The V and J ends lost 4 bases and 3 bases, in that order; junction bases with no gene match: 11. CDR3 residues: CASSGPKGARDTEAFF. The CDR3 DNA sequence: TGTGCCAGCAGTGGACCCAAGGGGGCCAGGGACACTGAAGCTTTCTTT. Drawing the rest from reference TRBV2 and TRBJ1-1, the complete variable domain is EPEVTQTPSHQVTQMGQEVILRCVPISNHLYFYWYRQILGQKVEFLVSFYNNEISEKSEIFDDQFSVERPDGSNFTLKIRSTKLEDSAMYFCASSGPKGARDTEAFFGQGTRLTVV.

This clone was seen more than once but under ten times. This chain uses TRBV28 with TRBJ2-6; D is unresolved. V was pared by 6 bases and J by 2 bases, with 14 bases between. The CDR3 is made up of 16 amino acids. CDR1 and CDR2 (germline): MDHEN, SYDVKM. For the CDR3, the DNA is TGTGCCAGCAGACAAGGCCCAGGCCCTGGGGCCAACGTCCTGACTTTC. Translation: CASRQGPGPGANVLTF. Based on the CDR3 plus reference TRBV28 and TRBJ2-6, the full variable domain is DVKVTQSSRYLVKRTGEKVFLECVQDMDHENMFWYRQDPGLGLRLIYFSYDVKMKEKGDIPEGYSVSREKKERFSLILESASTNQTSMYLCASRQGPGPGANVLTFGAGSRLTVL.

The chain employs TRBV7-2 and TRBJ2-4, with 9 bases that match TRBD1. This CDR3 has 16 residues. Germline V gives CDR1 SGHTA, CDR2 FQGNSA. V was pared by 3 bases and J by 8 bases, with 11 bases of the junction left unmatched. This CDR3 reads CASSLGAGTGRDIQYF. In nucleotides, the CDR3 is TGTGCCAGCAGCTTGGGTGCCGGGACAGGGAGGGACATTCAGTACTTC.

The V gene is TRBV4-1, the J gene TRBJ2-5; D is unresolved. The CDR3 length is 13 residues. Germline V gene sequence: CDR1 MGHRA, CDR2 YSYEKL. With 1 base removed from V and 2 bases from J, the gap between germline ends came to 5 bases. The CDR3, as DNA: TGCGCCAGCAGCCAAGGGGTGCAAGAGACCCAGTACTTC. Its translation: CASSQGVQETQYF.

The CDR3 bases are TGTGCCAGCAGCTTCCGGTTGAGCGCATACGAGCAGTACTTC. It is translated as CASSFRLSAYEQYF. The rearrangement links TRBV7-6 to TRBJ2-7, with D uncertain. Germline assignment: CDR1 SGHVS and CDR2 FNYEAQ. The CDR3 covers 14 residues. Trimming pared 3 bases from V and 4 bases from J, leaving 13 bases between.

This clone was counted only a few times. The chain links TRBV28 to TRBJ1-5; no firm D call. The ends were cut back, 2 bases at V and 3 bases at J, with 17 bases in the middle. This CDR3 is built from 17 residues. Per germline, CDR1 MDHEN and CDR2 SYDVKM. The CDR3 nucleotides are TGTGCCAGCAGTTTAATGAAGAGGAGTTTCCACAATCAGCCCCAGCATTTT. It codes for CASSLMKRSFHNQPQHF.